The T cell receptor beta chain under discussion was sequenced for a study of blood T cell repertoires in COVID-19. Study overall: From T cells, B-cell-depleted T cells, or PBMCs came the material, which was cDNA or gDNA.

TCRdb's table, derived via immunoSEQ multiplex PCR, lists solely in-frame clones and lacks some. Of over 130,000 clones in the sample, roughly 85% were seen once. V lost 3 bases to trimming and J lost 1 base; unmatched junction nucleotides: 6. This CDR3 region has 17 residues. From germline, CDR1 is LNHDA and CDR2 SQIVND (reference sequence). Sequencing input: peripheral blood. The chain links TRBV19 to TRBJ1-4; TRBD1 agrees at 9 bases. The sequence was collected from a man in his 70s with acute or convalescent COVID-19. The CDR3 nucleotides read TGTGCCAGTAGTATGGGGACAGGGACGAGAACTAATGAAAAACTGTTTTTT. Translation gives CASSMGTGTRTNEKLFF.